These 5 T cell receptor beta chains share one sample of origin, sequenced in a study of OX40 agonist ivuxolimab in advanced cancers. Some clones are missing from TCRdb's copy, which holds only in-frame ones; the method was immunoSEQ multiplex PCR. The sample yields fewer than 15,000 clones, under 90% seen once. Sequences were derived from CD4+ or CD8+ T cells sorted from blood, sampled in a trial of the OX40 agonist ivuxolimab. The receptor set was obtained from an adult with an advanced solid tumor such as melanoma, head and neck, liver or kidney cancer.

CDR3 DNA: TGTGCCAGCAGTTACGGGGAAAAACTGTTTTTT. It codes for CASSYGEKLFF. The rearrangement links TRBV6-6 to TRBJ1-4; unclear D gene. The CDR3 sequence is 11 residues long. Germline V gene data show CDR1 as MNHNY and CDR2 as SVGAGI (reference sequence). V lost 2 bases and J lost 8, with 3 bases in between.

A single count supports this clone. The V and J genes are TRBV6-6 and TRBJ1-1, with a possible D match to TRBD1 (5 bases). V lost 6 bases to trimming and J lost 4 bases, with 18 bases between them. Germline CDR1 and CDR2: MNHNY and SVGAGI (reference sequence). The CDR3 totals 15 residues. The CDR3 protein is CASSPTGGTTTEAFF. The CDR3 DNA reads as TGTGCCAGCAGCCCGACGGGGGGGACCACCACTGAAGCTTTCTTT.

This chain connects TRBV10-3 to TRBJ2-7; 7 nucleotides align to TRBD2. The CDR3 is 13 residues long. The J segment lost 2 bases and the V segment lost 10 bases, leaving 8 bases of the junction unmatched. Germline V gene sequence: CDR1 ENHRY, CDR2 SYGVKD. The CDR3 protein is CATRDREAYEQYF. The CDR3, as DNA: TGTGCCACCCGGGACCGGGAGGCCTACGAGCAGTACTTC.

The chain employs TRBV7-8 and TRBJ1-5; D is ambiguous. The CDR3 length is 17 residues. Germline CDR1 reads SGHVS; CDR2 reads FQNEAQ. Trimming removed 1 base at V and 2 bases at J, with 15 bases between. The CDR3 region has the DNA TGTGCCAGCAGCTTAGTAGCCCCCATAGGAGGCAATCAGCCCCAGCATTTT. Residues: CASSLVAPIGGNQPQHF.

This chain links TRBV19 with TRBJ2-7, with TRBD2 as a possible D gene (5 bases). Germline assignment: CDR1 LNHDA and CDR2 SQIVND (reference sequence). The CDR3 is 15 residues long. V was pared by 5 bases and J by 3 bases, with 17 bases between. The DNA of the CDR3 is TGTGCCAGTAGTGATGTAGCGTCTGGTCTCTACGAGCAGTACTTC. Amino acid sequence: CASSDVASGLYEQYF.